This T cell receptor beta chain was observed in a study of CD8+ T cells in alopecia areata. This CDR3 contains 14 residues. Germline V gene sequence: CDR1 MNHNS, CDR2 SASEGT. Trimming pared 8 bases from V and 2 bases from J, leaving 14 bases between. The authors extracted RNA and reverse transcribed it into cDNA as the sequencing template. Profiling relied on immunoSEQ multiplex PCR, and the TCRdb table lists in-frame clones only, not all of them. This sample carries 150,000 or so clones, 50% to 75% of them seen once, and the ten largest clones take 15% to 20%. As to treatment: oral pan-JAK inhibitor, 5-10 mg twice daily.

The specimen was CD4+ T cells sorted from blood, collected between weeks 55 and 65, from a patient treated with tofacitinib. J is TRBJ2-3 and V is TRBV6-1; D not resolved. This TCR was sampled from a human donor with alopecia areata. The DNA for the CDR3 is TGTGCCAGCTCCATTGGTAGGGACACAGATACGCAGTATTTT. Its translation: CASSIGRDTDTQYF.